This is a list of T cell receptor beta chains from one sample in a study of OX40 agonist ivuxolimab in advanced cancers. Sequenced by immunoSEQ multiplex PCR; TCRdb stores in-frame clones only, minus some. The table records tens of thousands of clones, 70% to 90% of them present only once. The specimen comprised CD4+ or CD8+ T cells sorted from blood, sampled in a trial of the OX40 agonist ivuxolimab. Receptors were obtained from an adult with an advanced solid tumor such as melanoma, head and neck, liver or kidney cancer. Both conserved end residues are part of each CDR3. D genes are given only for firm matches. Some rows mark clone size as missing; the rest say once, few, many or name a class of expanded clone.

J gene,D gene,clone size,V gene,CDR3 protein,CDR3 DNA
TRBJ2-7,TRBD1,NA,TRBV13,CASSLRDRGPYEQYF,TGTGCCAGCAGCTTAAGGGACAGGGGGCCCTACGAGCAGTACTTC
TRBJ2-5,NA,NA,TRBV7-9,CASSFEGGGQETQYF,TGTGCCAGCAGCTTTGAGGGTGGAGGACAAGAGACCCAGTACTTC
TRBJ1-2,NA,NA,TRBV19,CASRIEVASGYTF,TGTGCCAGTAGGATCGAAGTGGCCAGTGGCTACACCTTC
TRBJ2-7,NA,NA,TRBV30,CAWTVLSSYEQYF,TGTGCCTGGACGGTACTTAGCTCCTACGAGCAGTACTTC
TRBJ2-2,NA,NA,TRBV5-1,CASSFNGGPPGELFF,TGCGCCAGCAGCTTTAACGGGGGGCCTCCCGGGGAGCTGTTTTTT
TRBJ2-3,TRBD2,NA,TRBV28,CASSGKTSGGFSRTDTQYF,TGTGCCAGCAGCGGCAAAACTAGCGGGGGGTTTTCCCGCACAGATACGCAGTATTTT
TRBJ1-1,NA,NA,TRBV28,CASSLGGSEAFF,TGTGCCAGCAGTTTAGGGGGGTCAGAAGCTTTCTTT
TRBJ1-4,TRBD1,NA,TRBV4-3,CASSTGDGQFLNF,TGCGCCAGCAGCACAGGGGACGGACAGTTCTTGAATTTT
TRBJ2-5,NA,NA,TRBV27,CASSLPLALQETQYF,TGTGCCAGCAGTTTGCCCCTAGCTCTCCAAGAGACCCAGTACTTC
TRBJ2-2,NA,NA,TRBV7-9,CASSTARDVAGELFF,TGTGCCAGCAGCACCGCCAGGGACGTCGCCGGGGAGCTGTTTTTT
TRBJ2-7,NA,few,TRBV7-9,CASSPIGGGLSSYEQYF,TGTGCCAGCAGCCCAATAGGGGGGGGCCTGAGCTCCTACGAGCAGTACTTC
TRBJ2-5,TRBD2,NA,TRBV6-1,CASSEGGVGGGAVETQYF,TGTGCCAGCAGTGAAGGAGGGGTCGGCGGGGGGGCCGTAGAGACCCAGTACTTC
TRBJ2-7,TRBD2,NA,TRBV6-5,CASTRGGGQNYEQYF,TGTGCCAGCACCCGGGGGGGAGGACAGAACTACGAGCAGTACTTC
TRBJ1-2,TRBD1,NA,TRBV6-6,CASSDTGGRGYGYTF,TGTGCCAGCAGTGACACAGGGGGCAGAGGCTATGGCTACACCTTC
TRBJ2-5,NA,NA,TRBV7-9,CASSLEGGQTQYF,TGTGCCAGCAGCTTAGAGGGGGGACAGACCCAGTACTTC
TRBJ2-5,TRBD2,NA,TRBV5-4,CASSIGTSGGVQETQYF,TGTGCCAGCAGCATCGGGACTAGCGGGGGGGTACAAGAGACCCAGTACTTC